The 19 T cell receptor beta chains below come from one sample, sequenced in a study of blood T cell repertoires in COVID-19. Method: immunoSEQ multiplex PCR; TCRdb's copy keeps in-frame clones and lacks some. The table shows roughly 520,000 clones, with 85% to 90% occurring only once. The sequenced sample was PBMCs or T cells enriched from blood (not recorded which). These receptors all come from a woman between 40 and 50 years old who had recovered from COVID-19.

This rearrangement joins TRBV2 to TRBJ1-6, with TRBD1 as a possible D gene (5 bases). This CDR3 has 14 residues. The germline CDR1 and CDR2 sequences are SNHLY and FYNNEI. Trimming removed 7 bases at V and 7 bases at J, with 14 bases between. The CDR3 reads CASTPGGPNSPLHF. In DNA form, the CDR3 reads TGTGCCAGCACCCCGGGGGGACCCAATTCACCCCTCCACTTT.

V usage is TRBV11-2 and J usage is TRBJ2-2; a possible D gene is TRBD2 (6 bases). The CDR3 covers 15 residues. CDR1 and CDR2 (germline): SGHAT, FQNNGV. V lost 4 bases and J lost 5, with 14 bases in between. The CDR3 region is CASSSPERGTGELFF. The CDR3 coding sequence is TGTGCCAGCAGCTCCCCTGAACGGGGGACCGGGGAGCTGTTTTTT.

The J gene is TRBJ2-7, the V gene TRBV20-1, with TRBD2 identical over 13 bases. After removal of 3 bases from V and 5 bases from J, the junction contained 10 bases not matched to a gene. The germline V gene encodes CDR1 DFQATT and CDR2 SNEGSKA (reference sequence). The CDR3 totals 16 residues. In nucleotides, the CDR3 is TGCAGTGCTAGTGTTCGCGGACTAGCGGGAGACCACGAGCAGTACTTC. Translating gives CSASVRGLAGDHEQYF.

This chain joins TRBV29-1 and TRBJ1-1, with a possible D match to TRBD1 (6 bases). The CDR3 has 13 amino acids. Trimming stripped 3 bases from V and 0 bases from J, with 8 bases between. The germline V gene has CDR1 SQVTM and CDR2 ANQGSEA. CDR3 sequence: CSVEGTMNTEAFF. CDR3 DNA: TGCAGCGTTGAGGGGACAATGAACACTGAAGCTTTCTTT.

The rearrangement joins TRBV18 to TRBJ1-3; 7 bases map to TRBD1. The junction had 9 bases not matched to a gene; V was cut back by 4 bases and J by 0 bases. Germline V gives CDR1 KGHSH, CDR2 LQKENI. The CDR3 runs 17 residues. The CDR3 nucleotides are TGTGCCAGCTCACGGACAGGAGGCCCAGACTCTGGAAACACCATATATTTT. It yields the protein CASSRTGGPDSGNTIYF.

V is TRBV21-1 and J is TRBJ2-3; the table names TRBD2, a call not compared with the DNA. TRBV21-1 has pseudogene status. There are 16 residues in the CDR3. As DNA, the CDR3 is TGTGCCAGCAGCAACTGGCGGGAGGGCGGCACAGATACGCAGTATTTT. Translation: CASSNWREGGTDTQYF.

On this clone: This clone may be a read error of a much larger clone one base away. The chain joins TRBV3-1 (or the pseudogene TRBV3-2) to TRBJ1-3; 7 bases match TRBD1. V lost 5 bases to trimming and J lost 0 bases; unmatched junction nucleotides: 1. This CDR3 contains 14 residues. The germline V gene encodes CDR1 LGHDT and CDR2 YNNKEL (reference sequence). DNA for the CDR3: TGTGCCAGCAGCGGGGACAGCTCTGGAAACACCATATATTTT. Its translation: CASSGDSSGNTIYF.

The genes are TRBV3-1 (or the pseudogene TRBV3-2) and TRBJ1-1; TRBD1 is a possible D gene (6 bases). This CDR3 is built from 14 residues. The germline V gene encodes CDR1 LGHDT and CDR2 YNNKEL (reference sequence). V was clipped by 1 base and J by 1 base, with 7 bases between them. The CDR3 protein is CASSQGGRNTEAFF. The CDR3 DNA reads TGTGCCAGCAGCCAAGGGGGGCGGAACACTGAAGCTTTCTTT.

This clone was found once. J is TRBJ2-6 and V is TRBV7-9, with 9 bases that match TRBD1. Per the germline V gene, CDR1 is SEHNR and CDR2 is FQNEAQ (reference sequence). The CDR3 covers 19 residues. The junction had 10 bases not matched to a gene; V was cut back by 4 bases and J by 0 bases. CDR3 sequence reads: CASSSLETGGPSGANVLTF. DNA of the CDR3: TGTGCCAGCAGCTCCCTAGAGACAGGGGGGCCCTCTGGGGCCAACGTCCTGACTTTC.

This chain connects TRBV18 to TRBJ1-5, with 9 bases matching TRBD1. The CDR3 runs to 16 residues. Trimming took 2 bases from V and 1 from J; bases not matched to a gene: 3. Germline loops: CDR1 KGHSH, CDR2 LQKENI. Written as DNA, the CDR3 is TGTGCCAGCTCACCAGAACAGGGGGCGAGCAATCAGCCCCAGCATTTT. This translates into CASSPEQGASNQPQHF.

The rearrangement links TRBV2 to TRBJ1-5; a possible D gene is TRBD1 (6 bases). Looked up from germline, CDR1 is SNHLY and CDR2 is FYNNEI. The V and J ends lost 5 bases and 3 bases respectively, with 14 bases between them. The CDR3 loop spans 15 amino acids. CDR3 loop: CASSSRQETNQPQHF. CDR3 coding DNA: TGTGCCAGCAGTTCAAGACAGGAGACCAATCAGCCCCAGCATTTT.

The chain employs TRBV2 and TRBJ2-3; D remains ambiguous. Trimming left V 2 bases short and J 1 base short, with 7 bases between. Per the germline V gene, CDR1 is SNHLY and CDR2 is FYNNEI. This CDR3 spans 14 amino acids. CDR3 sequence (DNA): TGTGCCAGCAGTGAATGGTCAGGCACAGATACGCAGTATTTT. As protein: CASSEWSGTDTQYF. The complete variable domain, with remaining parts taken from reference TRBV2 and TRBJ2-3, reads EPEVTQTPSHQVTQMGQEVILRCVPISNHLYFYWYRQILGQKVEFLVSFYNNEISEKSEIFDDQFSVERPDGSNFTLKIRSTKLEDSAMYFCASSEWSGTDTQYFGPGTRLTVL.

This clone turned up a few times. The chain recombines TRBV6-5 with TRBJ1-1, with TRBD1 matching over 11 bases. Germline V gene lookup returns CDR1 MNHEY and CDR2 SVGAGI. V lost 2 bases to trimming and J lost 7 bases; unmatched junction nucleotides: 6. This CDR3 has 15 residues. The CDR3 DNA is TGTGCCAGCAGTTACCGGGGACAGGGGGTCTTTGAAGCTTTCTTT. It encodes CASSYRGQGVFEAFF.

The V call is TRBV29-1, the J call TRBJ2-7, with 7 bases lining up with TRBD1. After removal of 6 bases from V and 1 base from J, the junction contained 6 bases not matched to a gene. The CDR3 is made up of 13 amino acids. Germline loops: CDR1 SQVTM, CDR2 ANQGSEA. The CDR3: CSVPGTDSYEQYF. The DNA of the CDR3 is TGCAGCGTCCCCGGGACAGATTCCTACGAGCAGTACTTC.

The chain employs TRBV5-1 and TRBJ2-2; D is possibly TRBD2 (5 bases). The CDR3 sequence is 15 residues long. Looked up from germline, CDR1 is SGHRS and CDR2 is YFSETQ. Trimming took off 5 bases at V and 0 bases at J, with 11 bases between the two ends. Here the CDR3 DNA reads TGCGCCAGCAGTCGAGGGCCCGCGAACACCGGGGAGCTGTTTTTT. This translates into CASSRGPANTGELFF.

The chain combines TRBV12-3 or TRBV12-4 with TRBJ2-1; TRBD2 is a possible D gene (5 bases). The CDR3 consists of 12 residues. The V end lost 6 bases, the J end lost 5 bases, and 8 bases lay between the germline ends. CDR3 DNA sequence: TGTGCCAGCAGGGACTGGAACAATGAGCAGTTCTTC. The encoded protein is CASRDWNNEQFF.

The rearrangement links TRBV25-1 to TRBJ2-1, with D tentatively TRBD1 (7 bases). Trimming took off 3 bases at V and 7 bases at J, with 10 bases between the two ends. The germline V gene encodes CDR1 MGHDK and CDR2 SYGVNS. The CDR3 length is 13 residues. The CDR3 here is CASSEAGGNEQFF. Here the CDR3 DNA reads TGTGCCAGCAGTGAGGCAGGGGGGAATGAGCAGTTCTTC.

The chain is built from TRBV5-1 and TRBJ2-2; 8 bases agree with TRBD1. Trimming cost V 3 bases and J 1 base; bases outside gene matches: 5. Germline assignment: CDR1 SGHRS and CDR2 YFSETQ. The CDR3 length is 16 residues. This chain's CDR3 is CASSWAGTGNTGELFF. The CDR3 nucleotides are TGCGCCAGCAGCTGGGCCGGGACAGGGAACACCGGGGAGCTGTTTTTT.

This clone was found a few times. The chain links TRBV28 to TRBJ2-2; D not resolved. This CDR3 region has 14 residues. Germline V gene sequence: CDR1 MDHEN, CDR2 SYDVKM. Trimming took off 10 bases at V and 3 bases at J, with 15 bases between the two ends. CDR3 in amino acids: CATHSSQDTGELFF. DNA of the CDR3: TGTGCCACCCACAGCAGCCAGGACACCGGGGAGCTGTTTTTT. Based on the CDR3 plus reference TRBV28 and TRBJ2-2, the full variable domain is DVKVTQSSRYLVKRTGEKVFLECVQDMDHENMFWYRQDPGLGLRLIYFSYDVKMKEKGDIPEGYSVSREKKERFSLILESASTNQTSMYLCATHSSQDTGELFFGEGSRLTVL.